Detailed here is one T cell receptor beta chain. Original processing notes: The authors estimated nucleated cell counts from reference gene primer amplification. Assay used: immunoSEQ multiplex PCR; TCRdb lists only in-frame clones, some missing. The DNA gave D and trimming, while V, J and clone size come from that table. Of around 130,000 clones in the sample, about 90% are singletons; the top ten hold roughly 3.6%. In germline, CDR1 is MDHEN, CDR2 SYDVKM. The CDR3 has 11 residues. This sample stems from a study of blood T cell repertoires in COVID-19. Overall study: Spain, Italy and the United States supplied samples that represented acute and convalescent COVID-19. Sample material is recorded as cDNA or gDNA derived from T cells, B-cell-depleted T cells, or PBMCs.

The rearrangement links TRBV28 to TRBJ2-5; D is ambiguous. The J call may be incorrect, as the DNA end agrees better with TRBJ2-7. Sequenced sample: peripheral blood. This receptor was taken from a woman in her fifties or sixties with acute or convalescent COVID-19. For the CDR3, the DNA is TGTGCCAGCAGTTTACTTTCCGAGCAGTACTTC. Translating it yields CASSLLSEQYF.